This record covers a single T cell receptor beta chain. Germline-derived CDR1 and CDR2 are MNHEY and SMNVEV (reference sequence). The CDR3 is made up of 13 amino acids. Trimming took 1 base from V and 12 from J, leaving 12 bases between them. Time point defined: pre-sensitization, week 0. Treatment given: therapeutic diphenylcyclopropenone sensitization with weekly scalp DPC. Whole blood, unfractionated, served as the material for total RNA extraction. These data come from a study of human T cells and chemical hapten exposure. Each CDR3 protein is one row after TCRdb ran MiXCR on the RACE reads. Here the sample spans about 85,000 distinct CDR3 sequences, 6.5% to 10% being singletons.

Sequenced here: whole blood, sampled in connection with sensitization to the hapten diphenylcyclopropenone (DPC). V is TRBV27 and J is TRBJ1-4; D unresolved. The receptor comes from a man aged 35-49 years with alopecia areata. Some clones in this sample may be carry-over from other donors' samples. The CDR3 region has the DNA TGTGCCAGCAGTTTATTTCCGACCGGGGAACTGTTTTTT. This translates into CASSLFPTGELFF.